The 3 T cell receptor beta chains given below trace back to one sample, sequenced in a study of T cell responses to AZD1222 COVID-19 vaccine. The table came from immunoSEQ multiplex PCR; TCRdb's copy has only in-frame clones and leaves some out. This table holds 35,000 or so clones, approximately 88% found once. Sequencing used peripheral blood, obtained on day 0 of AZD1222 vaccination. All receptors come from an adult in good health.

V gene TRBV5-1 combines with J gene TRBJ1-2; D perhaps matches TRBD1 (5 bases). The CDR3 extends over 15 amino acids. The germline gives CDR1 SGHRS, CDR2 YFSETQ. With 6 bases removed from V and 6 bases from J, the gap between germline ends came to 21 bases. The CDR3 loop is CASTLGVWGPNGYTF. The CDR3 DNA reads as TGCGCCAGCACCTTAGGGGTATGGGGCCCTAATGGCTACACCTTC.

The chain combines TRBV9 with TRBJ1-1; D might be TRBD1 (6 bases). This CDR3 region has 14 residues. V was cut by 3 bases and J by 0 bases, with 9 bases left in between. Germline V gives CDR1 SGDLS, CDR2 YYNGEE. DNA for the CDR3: TGTGCCAGCAGCGGGGACACGCTGAACACTGAAGCTTTCTTT. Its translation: CASSGDTLNTEAFF.

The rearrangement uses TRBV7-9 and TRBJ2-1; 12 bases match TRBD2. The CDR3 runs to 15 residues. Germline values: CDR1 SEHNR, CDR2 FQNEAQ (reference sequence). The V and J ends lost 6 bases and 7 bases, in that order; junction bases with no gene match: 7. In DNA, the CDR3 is TGTGCCAGCAGTCTAGCGGGGGGGCTGTTGAATGAGCAGTTCTTC. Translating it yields CASSLAGGLLNEQFF. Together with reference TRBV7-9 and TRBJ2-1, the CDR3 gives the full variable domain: DTGVSQNPRHKITKRGQNVTFRCDPISEHNRLYWYRQTLGQGPEFLTYFQNEAQLEKSRLLSDRFSAERPKGSFSTLEIQRTEQGDSAMYLCASSLAGGLLNEQFFGPGTRLTVL.